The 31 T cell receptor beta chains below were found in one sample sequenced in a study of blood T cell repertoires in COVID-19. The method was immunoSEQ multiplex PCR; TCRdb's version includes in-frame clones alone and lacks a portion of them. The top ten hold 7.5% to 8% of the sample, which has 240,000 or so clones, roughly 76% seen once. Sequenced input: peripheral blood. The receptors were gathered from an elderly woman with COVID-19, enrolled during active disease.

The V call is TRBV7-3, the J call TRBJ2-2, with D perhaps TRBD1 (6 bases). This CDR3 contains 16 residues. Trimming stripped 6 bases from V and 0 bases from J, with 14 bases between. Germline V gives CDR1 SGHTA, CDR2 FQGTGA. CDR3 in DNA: TGTGCCAGCAGTTTGAGACAGGTCGCGAACACCGGGGAGCTGTTTTTT. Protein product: CASSLRQVANTGELFF.

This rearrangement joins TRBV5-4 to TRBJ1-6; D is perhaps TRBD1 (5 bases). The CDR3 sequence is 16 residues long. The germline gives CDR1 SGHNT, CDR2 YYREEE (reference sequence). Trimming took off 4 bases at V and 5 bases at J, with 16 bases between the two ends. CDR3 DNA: TGTGCCAGCAGCCGACTTGGGGCGGCCGATAATTCACCCCTCCACTTT. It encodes CASSRLGAADNSPLHF. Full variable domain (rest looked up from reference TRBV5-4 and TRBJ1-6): ETGVTQSPTHLIKTRGQQVTLRCSSQSGHNTVSWYQQALGQGPQFIFQYYREEENGRGNFPPRFSGLQFPNYSSELNVNALELDDSALYLCASSRLGAADNSPLHFGNGTRLTVT.

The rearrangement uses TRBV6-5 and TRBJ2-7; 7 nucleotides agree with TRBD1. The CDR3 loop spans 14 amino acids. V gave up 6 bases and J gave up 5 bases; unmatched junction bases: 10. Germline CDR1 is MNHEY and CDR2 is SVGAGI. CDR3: CASSDSGTVDEQYF. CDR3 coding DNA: TGTGCCAGCAGCGACTCCGGGACAGTGGACGAGCAGTACTTC.

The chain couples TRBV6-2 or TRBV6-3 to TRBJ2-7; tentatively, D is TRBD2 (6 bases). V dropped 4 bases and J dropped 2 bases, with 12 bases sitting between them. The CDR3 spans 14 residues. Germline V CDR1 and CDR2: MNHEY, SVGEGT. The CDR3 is CASSFASATYEQYF. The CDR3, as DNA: TGTGCCAGCAGTTTTGCTAGCGCTACCTACGAGCAGTACTTC.

This CDR3 reads CASSSITGERQPQHF. Here the CDR3 DNA reads TGTGCCAGCAGCTCCATCACAGGGGAGAGGCAGCCCCAGCATTTT. The V gene is TRBV7-2, the J gene TRBJ1-5, with 7 positions matching TRBD1. The J segment lost 7 bases and the V segment lost 4 bases, leaving 10 bases of the junction unmatched. Germline V gene data show CDR1 as SGHTA and CDR2 as FQGNSA. This CDR3 spans 15 amino acids.

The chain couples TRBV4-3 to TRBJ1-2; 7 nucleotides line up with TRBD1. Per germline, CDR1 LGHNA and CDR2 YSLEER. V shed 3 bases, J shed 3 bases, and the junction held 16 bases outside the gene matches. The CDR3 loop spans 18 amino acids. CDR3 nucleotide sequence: TGCGCCAGCAGCCAGCTGGGACAGACTACGGTAACTCACTATGGCTACACCTTC. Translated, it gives CASSQLGQTTVTHYGYTF.

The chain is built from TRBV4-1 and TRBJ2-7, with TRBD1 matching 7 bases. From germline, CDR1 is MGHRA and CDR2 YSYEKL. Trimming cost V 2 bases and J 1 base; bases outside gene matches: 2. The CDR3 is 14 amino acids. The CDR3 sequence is CASSQPTGSYEQYF. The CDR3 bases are TGCGCCAGCAGCCAACCGACAGGGTCCTACGAGCAGTACTTC.

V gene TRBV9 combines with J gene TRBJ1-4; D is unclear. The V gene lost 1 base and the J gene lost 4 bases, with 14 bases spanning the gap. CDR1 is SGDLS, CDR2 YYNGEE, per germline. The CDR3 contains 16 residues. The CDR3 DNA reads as TGTGCCAGCAGCGTAAATCCGGCGGCAGTTAATGAAAAACTGTTTTTT. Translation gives CASSVNPAAVNEKLFF.

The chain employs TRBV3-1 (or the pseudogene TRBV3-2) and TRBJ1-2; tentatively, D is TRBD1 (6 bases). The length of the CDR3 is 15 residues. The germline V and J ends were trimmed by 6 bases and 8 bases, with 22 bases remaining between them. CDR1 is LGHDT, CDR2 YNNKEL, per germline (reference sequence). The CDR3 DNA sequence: TGTGCCAGCAGACCCGGGGGGGCAGCTATGTCGGGCTACACCTTC. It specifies CASRPGGAAMSGYTF.

CDR3 region: CASSYRQGTTEAFF. DNA for the CDR3: TGTGCCAGCAGTTACAGGCAGGGGACGACTGAAGCTTTCTTT. This chain uses TRBV6-5 with TRBJ1-1, with D maybe TRBD1 (6 bases). In germline, CDR1 is MNHEY, CDR2 SVGAGI. CDR3 length equals 14 residues. V lost 2 bases and J 5 bases, leaving 12 bases between the germline ends.

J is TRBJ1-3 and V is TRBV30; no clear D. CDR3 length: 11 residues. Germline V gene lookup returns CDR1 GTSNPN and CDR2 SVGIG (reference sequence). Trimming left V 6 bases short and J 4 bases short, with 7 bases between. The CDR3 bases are TGTGCCTGCCACCGGGGAAACACCATATATTTT. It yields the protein CACHRGNTIYF.

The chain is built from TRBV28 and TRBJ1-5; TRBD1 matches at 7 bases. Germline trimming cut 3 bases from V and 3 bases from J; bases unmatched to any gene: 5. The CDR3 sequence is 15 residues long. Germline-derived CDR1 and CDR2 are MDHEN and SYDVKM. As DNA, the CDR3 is TGTGCCAGCAGTTTCGGGGACAGAGCCAATCAGCCCCAGCATTTT. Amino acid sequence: CASSFGDRANQPQHF.

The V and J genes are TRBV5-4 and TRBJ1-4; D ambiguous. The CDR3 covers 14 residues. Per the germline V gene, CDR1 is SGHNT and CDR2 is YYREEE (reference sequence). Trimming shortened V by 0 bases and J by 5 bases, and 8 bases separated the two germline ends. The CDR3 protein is CASSLAGSNEKLFF. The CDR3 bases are TGTGCCAGCAGCTTGGCCGGTAGCAATGAAAAACTGTTTTTT.

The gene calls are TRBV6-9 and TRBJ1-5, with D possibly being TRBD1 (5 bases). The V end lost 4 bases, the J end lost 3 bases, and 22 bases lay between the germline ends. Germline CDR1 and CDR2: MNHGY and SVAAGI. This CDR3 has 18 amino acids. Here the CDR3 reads CASSFAPGRGALNQPQHF. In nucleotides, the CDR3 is TGTGCCAGCAGTTTTGCCCCCGGGAGGGGCGCCCTCAATCAGCCCCAGCATTTT.

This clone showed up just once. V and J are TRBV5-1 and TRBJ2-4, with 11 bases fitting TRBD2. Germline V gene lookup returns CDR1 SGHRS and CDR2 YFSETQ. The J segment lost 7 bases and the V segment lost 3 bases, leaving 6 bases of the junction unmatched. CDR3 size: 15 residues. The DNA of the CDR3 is TGCGCCAGCAGCTCCACTAGCGGGGGTACGAACATTCAGTACTTC. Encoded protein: CASSSTSGGTNIQYF.

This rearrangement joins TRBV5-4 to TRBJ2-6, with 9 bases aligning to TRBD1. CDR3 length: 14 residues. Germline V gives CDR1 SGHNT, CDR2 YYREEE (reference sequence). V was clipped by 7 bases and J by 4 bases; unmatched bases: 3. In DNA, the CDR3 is TGTGCCAGCGGGACAGGGACGGGGGCCAACGTCCTGACTTTC. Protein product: CASGTGTGANVLTF.

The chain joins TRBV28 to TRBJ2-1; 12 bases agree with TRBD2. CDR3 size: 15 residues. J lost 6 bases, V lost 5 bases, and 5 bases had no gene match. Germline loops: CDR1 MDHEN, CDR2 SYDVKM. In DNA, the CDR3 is TGTGCCAGCAGTCCTAGCGGGAGGGCCGGCAATGAGCAGTTCTTC. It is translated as CASSPSGRAGNEQFF.

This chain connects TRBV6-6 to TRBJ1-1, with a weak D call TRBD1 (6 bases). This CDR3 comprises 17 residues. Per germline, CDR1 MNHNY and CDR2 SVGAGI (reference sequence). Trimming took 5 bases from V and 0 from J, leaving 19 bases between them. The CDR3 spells CASSRPPGAGLNTEAFF. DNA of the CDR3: TGTGCCAGCAGTCGACCACCAGGGGCAGGGTTGAACACTGAAGCTTTCTTT.

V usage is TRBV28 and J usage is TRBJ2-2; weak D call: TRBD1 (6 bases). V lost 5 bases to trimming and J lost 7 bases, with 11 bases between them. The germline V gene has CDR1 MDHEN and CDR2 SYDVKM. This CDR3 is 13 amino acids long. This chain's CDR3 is CASSLQGLGELFF. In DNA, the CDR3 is TGTGCCAGCAGTCTACAGGGTCTCGGGGAGCTGTTTTTT.

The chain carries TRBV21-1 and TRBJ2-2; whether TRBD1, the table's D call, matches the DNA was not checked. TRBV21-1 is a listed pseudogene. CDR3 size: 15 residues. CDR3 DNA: TGTGCCAGCAGCCCCCCCCGGGACAGGGGCCCCGAGCTGTTTTTT. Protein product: CASSPPRDRGPELFF.

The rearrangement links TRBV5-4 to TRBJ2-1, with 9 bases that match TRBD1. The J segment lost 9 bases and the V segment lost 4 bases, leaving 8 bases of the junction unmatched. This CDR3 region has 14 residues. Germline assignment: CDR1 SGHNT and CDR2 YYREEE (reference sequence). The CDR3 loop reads CASSANRGQGEQFF. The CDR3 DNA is TGTGCCAGCAGCGCTAACAGGGGGCAGGGTGAGCAGTTCTTC. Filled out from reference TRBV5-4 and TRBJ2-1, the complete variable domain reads ETGVTQSPTHLIKTRGQQVTLRCSSQSGHNTVSWYQQALGQGPQFIFQYYREEENGRGNFPPRFSGLQFPNYSSELNVNALELDDSALYLCASSANRGQGEQFFGPGTRLTVL.

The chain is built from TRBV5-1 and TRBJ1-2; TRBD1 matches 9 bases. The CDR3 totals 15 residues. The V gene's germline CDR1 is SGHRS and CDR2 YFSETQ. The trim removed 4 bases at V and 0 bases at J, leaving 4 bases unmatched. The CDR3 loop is CASSPGDRANYGYTF. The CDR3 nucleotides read TGCGCCAGCAGCCCGGGGGACAGGGCTAACTATGGCTACACCTTC.

As DNA, the CDR3 is TGTGCCTGGACCGGGACAGGGGAGGCTTCACCCCTCCACTTT. The encoded protein is CAWTGTGEASPLHF. The J gene is TRBJ1-6, the V gene TRBV30; 10 nucleotides line up with TRBD1. The germline CDR1 and CDR2 sequences are GTSNPN and SVGIG (reference sequence). Unmatched junction bases numbered 6, after V lost 4 bases and J lost 9 bases. CDR3 length: 14 residues.

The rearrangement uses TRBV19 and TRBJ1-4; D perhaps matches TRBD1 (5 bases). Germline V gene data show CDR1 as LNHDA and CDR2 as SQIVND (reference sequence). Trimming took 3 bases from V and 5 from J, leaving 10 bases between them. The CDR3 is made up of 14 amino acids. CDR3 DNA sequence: TGTGCCAGTAGTATCTACAGGCCAAATGAAAAACTGTTTTTT. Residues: CASSIYRPNEKLFF.

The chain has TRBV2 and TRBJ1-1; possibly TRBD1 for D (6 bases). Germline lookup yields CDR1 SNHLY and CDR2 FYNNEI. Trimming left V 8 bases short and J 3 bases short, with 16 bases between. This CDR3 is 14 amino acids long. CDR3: CASARGSLDTEAFF. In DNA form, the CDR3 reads TGTGCCAGCGCAAGGGGGAGTTTGGACACTGAAGCTTTCTTT.

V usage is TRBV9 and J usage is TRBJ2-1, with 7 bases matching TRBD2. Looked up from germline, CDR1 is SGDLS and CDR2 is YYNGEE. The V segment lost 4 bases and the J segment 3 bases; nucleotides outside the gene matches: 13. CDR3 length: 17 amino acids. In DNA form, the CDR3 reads TGTGCCAGCAGCCCCCGCCTGTTCGCGGGGGACTACAATGAGCAGTTCTTC. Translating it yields CASSPRLFAGDYNEQFF.

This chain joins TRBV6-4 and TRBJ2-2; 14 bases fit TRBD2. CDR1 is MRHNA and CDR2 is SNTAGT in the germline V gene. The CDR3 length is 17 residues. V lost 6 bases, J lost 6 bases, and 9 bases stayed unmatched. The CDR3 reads CASSRGLAGAPAGELFF. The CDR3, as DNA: TGTGCCAGCAGCCGGGGACTAGCGGGAGCCCCCGCCGGGGAGCTGTTTTTT.

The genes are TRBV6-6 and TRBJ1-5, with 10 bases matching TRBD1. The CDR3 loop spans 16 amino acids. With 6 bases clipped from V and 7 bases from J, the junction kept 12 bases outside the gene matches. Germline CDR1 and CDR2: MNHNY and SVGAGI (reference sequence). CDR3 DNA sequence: TGTGCCAGCAGCAGCAGGACAGGGGGAGTCATCCAGCCCCAGCATTTT. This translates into CASSSRTGGVIQPQHF.

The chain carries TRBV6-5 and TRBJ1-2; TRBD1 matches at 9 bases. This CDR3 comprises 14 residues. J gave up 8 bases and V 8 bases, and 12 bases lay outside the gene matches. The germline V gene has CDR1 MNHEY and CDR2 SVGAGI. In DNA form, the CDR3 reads TGTGCCAGCCGAGCAACCGGGACAGGGACCGGCTACACCTTC. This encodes CASRATGTGTGYTF.

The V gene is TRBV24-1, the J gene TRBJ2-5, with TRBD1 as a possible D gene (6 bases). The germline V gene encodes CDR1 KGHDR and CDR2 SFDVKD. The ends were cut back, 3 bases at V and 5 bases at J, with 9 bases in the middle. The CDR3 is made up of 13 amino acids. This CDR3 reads CATSDGTIETQYF. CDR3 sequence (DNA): TGTGCCACCAGTGATGGGACAATCGAGACCCAGTACTTC.

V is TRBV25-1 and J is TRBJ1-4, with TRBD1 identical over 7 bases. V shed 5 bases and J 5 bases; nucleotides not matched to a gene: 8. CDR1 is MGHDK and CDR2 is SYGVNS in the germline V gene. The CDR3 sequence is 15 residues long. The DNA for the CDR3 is TGTGCCAGCAGTACACCGGGACAGACAAATGAAAAACTGTTTTTT. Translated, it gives CASSTPGQTNEKLFF. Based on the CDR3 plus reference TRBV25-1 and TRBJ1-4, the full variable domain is EADIYQTPRYLVIGTGKKITLECSQTMGHDKMYWYQQDPGMELHLIHYSYGVNSTEKGDLSSESTVSRIRTEHFPLTLESARPSHTSQYLCASSTPGQTNEKLFFGSGTQLSVL.